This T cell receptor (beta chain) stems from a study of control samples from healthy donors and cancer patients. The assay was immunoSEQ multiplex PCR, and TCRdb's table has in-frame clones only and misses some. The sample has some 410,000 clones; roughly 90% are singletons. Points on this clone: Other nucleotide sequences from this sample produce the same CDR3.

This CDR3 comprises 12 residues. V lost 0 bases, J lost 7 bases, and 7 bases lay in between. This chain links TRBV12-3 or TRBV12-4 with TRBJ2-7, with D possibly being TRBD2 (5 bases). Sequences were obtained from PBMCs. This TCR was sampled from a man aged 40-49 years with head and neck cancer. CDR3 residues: CASSLARDEQYF. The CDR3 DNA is TGTGCCAGCAGTTTAGCGAGGGATGAGCAGTACTTC.